These 2 T cell receptor beta chains came from one sample sequenced in a study of blood T cell repertoires in COVID-19. The repertoire was sequenced with immunoSEQ multiplex PCR; TCRdb's copy has only in-frame clones and lacks some. The sample lists 250,000 or so clones; roughly four fifths were seen once. Sequencing was performed on peripheral blood. These receptors were taken from a woman in her 70s with acute or convalescent COVID-19.

The V gene is TRBV5-6, the J gene TRBJ1-2; D remains ambiguous. CDR3 length equals 15 residues. CDR1 is SGHDT and CDR2 is YYEEEE in the germline V gene. Trimming shortened V by 1 base and J by 8 bases, and 18 bases separated the two germline ends. The CDR3 here is CASSLFLAGSRGYTF. The CDR3 nucleotides read TGTGCCAGCAGCTTGTTCCTGGCAGGTTCAAGGGGCTACACCTTC.

This clone was seen a handful of times. The chain employs TRBV19 and TRBJ2-3; 10 bases fit TRBD2. V shed 6 bases, J shed 4 bases, and the junction held 10 bases outside the gene matches. Germline CDR1 reads LNHDA; CDR2 reads SQIVND (reference sequence). CDR3 length: 16 residues. CDR3 sequence (DNA): TGTGCCAGTAGGTTTAGCGGGGGGTCCAGATCAGATACGCAGTATTTT. Protein product: CASRFSGGSRSDTQYF. Filled out from reference TRBV19 and TRBJ2-3, the complete variable domain reads DGGITQSPKYLFRKEGQNVTLSCEQNLNHDAMYWYRQDPGQGLRLIYYSQIVNDFQKGDIAEGYSVSREKKESFPLTVTSAQKNPTAFYLCASRFSGGSRSDTQYFGPGTRLTVL.